One sample yielded the 22 T cell receptor beta chains listed below, sequenced in a study of identical twins. Each CDR3 protein is one row after TCRdb ran MiXCR on the 5' RACE reads. The data contain a few hundred thousand distinct CDR3 sequences, roughly 9.9% of them singletons. The same data also went into a second study, on yellow fever vaccine responses in identical twins.

Sequenced input: PBMCs. The receptor set was obtained from a woman aged 18 to 35 in good health.

This clonotype was detected only a few times. The rearrangement links TRBV15 to TRBJ2-1, with TRBD1 matching 9 bases. The CDR3 length is 17 residues. Germline V gene sequence: CDR1 LNHNV, CDR2 YYDKDF (reference sequence). The J segment lost 0 bases and the V segment lost 1 base, leaving 4 bases of the junction unmatched. CDR3 sequence: CATSRGVTGGSYNEQFF. As DNA, the CDR3 is TGTGCCACCAGCAGAGGTGTGACAGGGGGCTCCTACAATGAGCAGTTCTTC.

The genes are TRBV15 and TRBJ1-5; 7 nucleotides match TRBD1. The CDR3 is made up of 15 amino acids. V shed 4 bases and J 4 bases; nucleotides not matched to a gene: 7. CDR1 LNHNV and CDR2 YYDKDF come from the germline V gene (reference sequence). CDR3 sequence: CATSTQGTENQPQHF. The CDR3 DNA reads TGTGCCACCAGCACCCAGGGGACAGAAAATCAGCCCCAGCATTTT.

At least ten counts were recorded for this clonotype. This chain connects TRBV6-5 to TRBJ1-4; D call uncertain. V was pared by 2 bases and J by 3 bases, with 4 bases between. This CDR3 has 13 residues. Germline CDR1 MNHEY, CDR2 SVGAGI. The CDR3 DNA follows: TGTGCCAGCAGTTACGTCCCTAATGAAAAACTGTTTTTT. It specifies CASSYVPNEKLFF.

Only a few counts were recorded for this clonotype. CDR3 region: CASSFQVTYGYTF. Written as DNA, the CDR3 is TGTGCCAGCAGTTTTCAGGTTACCTATGGCTACACCTTC. The rearrangement joins TRBV12-3 or TRBV12-4 to TRBJ1-2, with D uncertain. V gave up 3 bases and J gave up 4 bases, with 9 bases separating them. This CDR3 has 13 residues.

J is TRBJ1-1 and V is TRBV29-1, with D unclear. CDR3 length equals 12 residues. V was cut by 4 bases and J by 3 bases, with 9 bases left in between. CDR1 is SQVTM, CDR2 ANQGSEA, per germline. The CDR3 nucleotides are TGCAGCGTTGGAGGGAGTGACACTGAAGCTTTCTTT. Translation: CSVGGSDTEAFF.

This clonotype was picked up many times. J is TRBJ2-1 and V is TRBV3-1; TRBD2 agrees at 8 bases. J gave up 8 bases and V 0 bases, and 12 bases lay outside the gene matches. The CDR3 covers 17 residues. CDR1 and CDR2 (germline): LGHDT, YNNKEL (reference sequence). Here the CDR3 reads CASSQDFPGGPGDEQFF. The CDR3, as DNA: TGTGCCAGCAGCCAAGATTTTCCGGGGGGGCCTGGTGATGAGCAGTTCTTC.

This clonotype was counted many times. The rearrangement links TRBV12-3 or TRBV12-4 to TRBJ2-7; 9 bases are shared with TRBD1. V lost 5 bases and J lost 4; bases outside the gene matches: 6. This CDR3 has 14 residues. The chain's CDR3 is CASSLDRGRYEQYF. CDR3 sequence (DNA): TGTGCCAGCAGTCTCGACAGGGGGAGGTACGAGCAGTACTTC.

The sample holds many counts of this clonotype. The rearrangement joins TRBV27 to TRBJ2-7; D unclear. V lost 7 bases and J 8 bases, leaving 18 bases between the germline ends. Germline CDR1 reads MNHEY; CDR2 reads SMNVEV (reference sequence). The CDR3 contains 13 residues. CDR3 coding DNA: TGTGCCAGCAATCCCATCGGTGGCTCTCAGCAGTACTTC. Amino acids: CASNPIGGSQQYF.

This clonotype has just a few counts. CDR3 bases: TGTGCCAGCAGCTTAAGGAATGGACCCGGACAGATCTACGTCGAGCAGTACTTC. Its protein product is CASSLRNGPGQIYVEQYF. The chain carries TRBV11-2 and TRBJ2-7, with D possibly matching TRBD1 (6 bases). This CDR3 has 18 amino acids. Germline V gene lookup returns CDR1 SGHAT and CDR2 FQNNGV. The V end lost 2 bases, the J end lost 6 bases, and 26 bases lay between the germline ends.

The V call is TRBV10-3, the J call TRBJ1-2; 8 positions agree with TRBD1. V dropped 10 bases and J dropped 7; count of bases not matched to a gene: 5. Germline values: CDR1 ENHRY, CDR2 SYGVKD. This CDR3 has 11 amino acids. CDR3 region: CATGTGPGYTF. In DNA form, the CDR3 reads TGTGCCACCGGGACAGGTCCTGGCTACACCTTC.

The gene calls are TRBV2 and TRBJ2-1, with 11 bases lining up with TRBD2. Trimming cost V 9 bases and J 7 bases; bases outside gene matches: 8. In germline, CDR1 is SNHLY, CDR2 FYNNEI. The CDR3 runs to 14 residues. CDR3 sequence reads: CASLTSGEVNEQFF. The CDR3 nucleotides read TGTGCCAGTTTGACTAGCGGGGAGGTGAATGAGCAGTTCTTC.

This chain links TRBV5-1 with TRBJ2-1; TRBD1 matches 7 bases. V was clipped by 4 bases and J by 7 bases; unmatched bases: 11. Germline CDR1 and CDR2: SGHRS and YFSETQ. The CDR3 covers 15 residues. CDR3 DNA: TGCGCCAGCAGCAACGTAGAGGGGGCTTTAAATGAGCAGTTCTTC. It codes for CASSNVEGALNEQFF.

Ten or more counts support this clonotype. The chain joins TRBV3-1 to TRBJ2-7, with 7 bases that match TRBD1. The CDR3 runs 13 residues. CDR1 is LGHDT and CDR2 is YNNKEL in the germline V gene (reference sequence). The V gene end was trimmed by 4 bases and the J gene end by 6 bases; junction bases not matched to a gene: 6. Here the CDR3 reads CASSLVTGSEQYF. Here the CDR3 DNA reads TGTGCCAGCAGCCTGGTGACAGGGAGCGAGCAGTACTTC.

This clonotype has just a few counts. V is TRBV27 and J is TRBJ2-1; 8 bases map to TRBD1. Germline assignment: CDR1 MNHEY and CDR2 SMNVEV (reference sequence). Losses at the gene ends were 5 bases for V and 8 bases for J; bases not matched to a gene: 8. This CDR3 is built from 14 residues. Here the CDR3 reads CASSGRTGTDEQFF. The CDR3 DNA follows: TGTGCCAGCAGTGGGAGGACAGGGACGGATGAGCAGTTCTTC.

This clonotype came up many times. This chain links TRBV19 with TRBJ1-1; D gene uncertain. This CDR3 comprises 13 residues. The V end was cut by 3 bases, the J end by 3 bases, with 8 bases between. CDR1 LNHDA and CDR2 SQIVND come from the germline V gene (reference sequence). CDR3 nucleotides: TGTGCCAGTAGTATGAGAGTTGACACTGAAGCTTTCTTT. Its translation: CASSMRVDTEAFF.

This clonotype was counted many times. J is TRBJ2-5 and V is TRBV18, with 14 bases identical to TRBD2. CDR1 and CDR2 (germline): KGHSH, LQKENI. Trimming took 8 bases from V and 3 from J; bases not matched to a gene: 5. The CDR3 is 15 amino acids. This chain's CDR3 is CASSRGLAGEETQYF. CDR3 coding DNA: TGTGCCAGCAGCAGGGGACTAGCGGGGGAAGAGACCCAGTACTTC.

This clonotype was observed a handful of times. The rearrangement links TRBV12-3 or TRBV12-4 to TRBJ2-7; 7 bases map to TRBD2. The ends lost 6 bases at V and 3 bases at J; junction bases unmatched: 5. The length of the CDR3 is 13 residues. The CDR3 spells CASSAAGRYEQYF. For the CDR3, the DNA is TGTGCCAGCAGCGCAGCGGGGCGCTACGAGCAGTACTTC.

The chain has TRBV7-9 and TRBJ2-1; tentative D call: TRBD2 (5 bases). This CDR3 region has 15 residues. Looked up from germline, CDR1 is SEHNR and CDR2 is FQNEAQ (reference sequence). V lost 2 bases to trimming and J lost 8 bases, with 16 bases between them. The DNA for the CDR3 is TGTGCCAGCAGCTTAAAAAGAGGGTACGGGGATGAGCAGTTCTTC. Amino acid sequence: CASSLKRGYGDEQFF.

This clonotype appeared many times. The junction departs from the called germline gene at one end, perhaps through a read error. The chain recombines TRBV5-1 with TRBJ2-2, with 7 bases lining up with TRBD1. The germline gives CDR1 SGHRS, CDR2 YFSETQ. The CDR3 contains 15 residues. As DNA, the CDR3 is TGCGCCAGCAGGTTGGGGACAGCGAACACCGGGGAGCTGTTTTTT. This encodes CASRLGTANTGELFF.

This chain uses TRBV20-1 with TRBJ1-1; D is possibly TRBD1 (5 bases). Germline V gene data show CDR1 as DFQATT and CDR2 as SNEGSKA (reference sequence). The CDR3 consists of 12 residues. V lost 1 base and J lost 6, with 9 bases in between. The CDR3 DNA sequence: TGCAGTGCTAGAGGGCGGGGGGCTGAAGCTTTCTTT. Protein product: CSARGRGAEAFF.

The CDR3 loop is CASSGMTGIYEQYF. The CDR3 DNA sequence: TGTGCCAGCAGCGGAATGACAGGGATCTACGAGCAGTACTTC. The chain employs TRBV7-9 and TRBJ2-7; 7 bases align to TRBD1. From germline, CDR1 is SEHNR and CDR2 FQNEAQ (reference sequence). The V and J ends lost 5 bases and 3 bases, in that order; junction bases with no gene match: 7. The CDR3 totals 14 residues.

This clonotype was observed a few times. V usage is TRBV20-1 and J usage is TRBJ2-1; TRBD2 is a possible D gene (6 bases). Germline CDR1 DFQATT, CDR2 SNEGSKA (reference sequence). CDR3 length equals 14 residues. V lost 5 bases, J lost 2 bases, and 13 bases lay in between. The CDR3 sequence is CSAVAGLPYNEQFF. The CDR3 DNA sequence: TGCAGTGCTGTCGCGGGACTCCCCTACAATGAGCAGTTCTTC.